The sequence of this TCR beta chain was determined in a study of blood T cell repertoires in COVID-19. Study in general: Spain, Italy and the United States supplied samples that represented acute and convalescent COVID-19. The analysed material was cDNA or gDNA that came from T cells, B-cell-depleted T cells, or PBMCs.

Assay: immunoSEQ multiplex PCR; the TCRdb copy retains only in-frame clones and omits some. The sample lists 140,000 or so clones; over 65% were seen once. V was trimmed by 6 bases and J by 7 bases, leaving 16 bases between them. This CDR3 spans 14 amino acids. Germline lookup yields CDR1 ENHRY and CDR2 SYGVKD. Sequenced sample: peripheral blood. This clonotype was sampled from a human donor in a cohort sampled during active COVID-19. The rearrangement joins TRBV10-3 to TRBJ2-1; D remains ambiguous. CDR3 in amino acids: CAISQTGLRNEQFF. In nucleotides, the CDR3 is TGTGCCATCAGCCAAACTGGATTGAGGAATGAGCAGTTCTTC.